These 8 T cell receptor beta chains came from one sample sequenced in a study of T-cell reconstitution after alpha-beta-depleted transplantation in children. Unique molecular identifiers tagged the TCRbeta library. TCRdb recomputed calls from the PCR reads with MiXCR, one row per CDR3 protein. This table holds almost 250,000 distinct CDR3 sequences, about a quarter found once. The sequencing used PBMCs, collected before TCRalphabeta/CD19-depleted stem cell transplant. The source is a girl aged 2-10 years with Fanconi anemia, due to receive a stem cell transplant.

This clonotype has ten or more counts. Its ends do not fully match the called genes, so a read error is possible. The rearrangement uses TRBV4-1 and TRBJ2-7; 8 nucleotides line up with TRBD2. Germline V gene lookup returns CDR1 MGHRA and CDR2 YSYEKL. CDR3 size: 15 residues. CDR3 residues: CAGSQVAGGTYEQYF. CDR3 DNA: TGCGCCGGCAGCCAAGTCGCGGGAGGAACCTACGAGCAGTACTTC.

DNA for the CDR3: TGTGCCAGCAGTACCCCAACCATGTCGCCGGACCTTGGATTTGATCAGCCCCAGCATTTT. Its translation is CASSTPTMSPDLGFDQPQHF. The rearrangement joins TRBV28 to TRBJ1-5; D gene ambiguous. V gave up 5 bases and J gave up 5 bases, with 31 bases separating them. The CDR3 consists of 20 residues. Germline lookup yields CDR1 MDHEN and CDR2 SYDVKM.

The table lists this clonotype with many counts. The chain couples TRBV28 to TRBJ2-7; the match to TRBD1 covers 10 bases. CDR3 length: 11 amino acids. Unmatched junction bases numbered 0, after V lost 8 bases and J lost 5 bases. The germline gives CDR1 MDHEN, CDR2 SYDVKM. The CDR3 sequence: CASGTGDEQYF. The DNA for the CDR3 is TGTGCCAGCGGGACAGGGGACGAGCAGTACTTC.

This clonotype was detected a few times. V usage is TRBV20-1 and J usage is TRBJ1-1, with unresolved D. Germline CDR1 and CDR2: DFQATT and SNEGSKA (reference sequence). The CDR3 runs to 15 residues. The ends were cut back, 0 bases at V and 1 base at J, with 12 bases in the middle. Here the CDR3 reads CSARDSGKGNTEAFF. CDR3 DNA sequence: TGCAGTGCTAGAGATTCGGGGAAGGGGAACACTGAAGCTTTCTTT.

This chain joins TRBV4-2 and TRBJ2-7; D unclear. CDR3 length equals 15 residues. Trimming shortened V by 5 bases and J by 3 bases, and 17 bases separated the two germline ends. The germline V gene encodes CDR1 LGHNA and CDR2 YNFKEQ. In nucleotides, the CDR3 is TGTGCCAGCAGCGACGTGGGTAGGGCAGACTACGAGCAGTACTTC. It translates to CASSDVGRADYEQYF.

This chain connects TRBV10-2 to TRBJ2-7, with D hard to call. The V gene lost 0 bases and the J gene lost 2 bases, with 2 bases spanning the gap. The CDR3 is 12 residues long. Germline V lookup: CDR1 WSHSY, CDR2 SAAADI. The DNA for the CDR3 is TGCGCCAGCAGTGAGTCGGCCTACGAGCAGTACTTC. Protein: CASSESAYEQYF.

This clonotype was counted at least ten times. The chain recombines TRBV5-1 with TRBJ2-1; 9 bases are shared with TRBD2. Germline V gene lookup returns CDR1 SGHRS and CDR2 YFSETQ. V gave up 3 bases and J gave up 7 bases; unmatched junction bases: 14. CDR3 length equals 17 residues. CDR3 DNA sequence: TGCGCCAGCAGCTCGGGTAGCGGGAGTCCGGGTTTGAATGAGCAGTTCTTC. Amino acids: CASSSGSGSPGLNEQFF.

This clonotype has a count of ten or more. The chain links TRBV5-1 to TRBJ2-7; D may match TRBD1 or TRBD2 (6 bases each). The CDR3 is 16 amino acids. Germline CDR1 and CDR2: SGHRS and YFSETQ. Deletions cut 1 base from V and 4 bases from J, with 18 bases between. The CDR3 sequence: CASSLTGQTRQYEQYF. In DNA form, the CDR3 reads TGCGCCAGCAGCTTGACCGGACAGACTAGACAGTACGAGCAGTACTTC.